A selection of T cell receptor beta chains follows, all from one sample in a study of shared clonotypes between healthy human individuals. The protocol was immunoSEQ multiplex PCR, while the TCRdb copy is restricted to in-frame clones and leaves out a portion. The sample includes fewer than 550,000 clones, about 80% of them seen just once. Sequencing input: PBMCs. The receptor source for this set is a middle-aged woman in good health. Some clones in this sample may be carry-over from other donors' samples. CDR3s include the opening cysteine and the closing phenylalanine or tryptophan. The D gene is left open where the match is weak. Part of the rows lack a size; the others show once, few, many or a class for expanded clones.

cdr3_nt | cdr3_aa | d_call | v_call | clone_size | j_call
TGTGCCAGCAGCGTGGGAGGACTAGCGGGAGTTTCGGATACGCAGTATTTT | CASSVGGLAGVSDTQYF | TRBD2 | TRBV9 | NA | TRBJ2-3
TGTGCCAGCAGTGAAGAGCCCGGGACTAGCGTGGATGAGCAGTTCTTC | CASSEEPGTSVDEQFF | TRBD2 | TRBV2 | NA | TRBJ2-1
TGTGCCAGCAGTTTATATACAGGGGCGGGAAAACTGTTTTTT | CASSLYTGAGKLFF | TRBD1 | TRBV27 | once | TRBJ1-4
TGTGCCAGCTTTCGGGACACCTATCAGCCCCAGCATTTT | CASFRDTYQPQHF | NA | TRBV28 | few | TRBJ1-5
TGTGCCACCAGCAGAGATAGAATCGGCTCTGGGGCCAACGTCCTGACTTTC | CATSRDRIGSGANVLTF | NA | TRBV15 | NA | TRBJ2-6
TGCGCCAGCAGCAATGAGGCTAGCGGACCTCAAGAGACCCAGTACTTC | CASSNEASGPQETQYF | TRBD2 | TRBV5-1 | NA | TRBJ2-5
TGTGCCAGCAGCCTAGCGGGAGCATCCCCCTACGAGCAGTACTTC | CASSLAGASPYEQYF | TRBD2 | TRBV7-2 | NA | TRBJ2-7
TGTGCCTGGAGTGGGCAGGCCCGGTATCAGCCCCAGCATTTT | CAWSGQARYQPQHF | NA | TRBV30 | NA | TRBJ1-5
TGTGCCAGCAGCAGGGAAGGGGAGCTGTTTTTT | CASSREGELFF | NA | TRBV7-2 | NA | TRBJ2-2
TGTGCCAGCAAGTTAGGGCAAGAGACCCAGTACTTC | CASKLGQETQYF | NA | TRBV6-1 | NA | TRBJ2-5
TGCGCCAGCAGCCAAGATAGCGGGTCCTCCTACAATGAGCAGTTCTTC | CASSQDSGSSYNEQFF | TRBD2 | TRBV4-3 | NA | TRBJ2-1
TGCGCCAGCAGCCCCGGGACAGGGGCTTCCTACGAGCAGTACTTC | CASSPGTGASYEQYF | TRBD1 | TRBV5-1 | NA | TRBJ2-7
TGTGCCTCACGACAGGGGGGAAATGAGCAGTTCTTC | CASRQGGNEQFF | TRBD1 | TRBV28 | NA | TRBJ2-1
TGTGCCAGCAGCTTGGCCGCCAGTGGGTATGGCTACACCTTC | CASSLAASGYGYTF | NA | TRBV5-5 | few | TRBJ1-2
TGTGCCAGCAGCCTTGGACAGGGGGCCGGTGCGGGGGATGAGACCCAGTACTTC | CASSLGQGAGAGDETQYF | TRBD1 | TRBV11-3 | many | TRBJ2-5
TGTGCCAGCTCACCATCACTAGCGGGAGCTTCAGATGAGCAGTTCTTC | CASSPSLAGASDEQFF | TRBD2 | TRBV18 | NA | TRBJ2-1
TGTGCCAGCAGCTTCGCGGGGAGCTCCTACGAGCAGTACTTC | CASSFAGSSYEQYF | NA | TRBV11-2 | NA | TRBJ2-7
TGTGCCAGCAGCCAACCAGGTCCGGGAGAGACCCAGTACTTC | CASSQPGPGETQYF | NA | TRBV5-5 | NA | TRBJ2-5
TGCAGCGCTCAATTTACTGAAGCTTTCTTT | CSAQFTEAFF | NA | TRBV29-1 | NA | TRBJ1-1
TGTGCCAGCAGCGCCCTAGCTGATCAGAACACCGGGGAGCTGTTTTTT | CASSALADQNTGELFF | NA | TRBV9 | NA | TRBJ2-2
TGTGCCAGCAGCCCTCAGGGTTCCCAAGAGACCCAGTACTTC | CASSPQGSQETQYF | NA | TRBV5-4 | NA | TRBJ2-5
TGCAGCGTAAAGGAACTACCCTACGAGCAGTACTTC | CSVKELPYEQYF | NA | TRBV29-1 | NA | TRBJ2-7
TGTGCCAGCAGCCCCCGACAGGCCCCAATCACCGGGGAGCTGTTTTTT | CASSPRQAPITGELFF | NA | TRBV7-3 | once | TRBJ2-2
TGTGCCAGCAGCCTCGGGACACAAGTCAATCAGCCCCAGCATTTT | CASSLGTQVNQPQHF | NA | TRBV5-5 | NA | TRBJ1-5
TGTGCCAGCAGTGTGGGGGATTCACCCCTCCACTTT | CASSVGDSPLHF | NA | TRBV2 | NA | TRBJ1-6
TGTGCCAGCCAGGGCAGCTCCTACAATGAGCAGTTCTTC | CASQGSSYNEQFF | NA | TRBV19 | NA | TRBJ2-1
TGTGCCAGCAGTGCACGAGTTAGCAATCAGCCCCAGCATTTT | CASSARVSNQPQHF | NA | TRBV27 | once | TRBJ1-5
TGTGCCAGTAGTGTATACAGGGACACCGGGGAGCTGTTTTTT | CASSVYRDTGELFF | NA | TRBV19 | once | TRBJ2-2
TGCAGCGTTGAAGTGGGAAGGGCTTTCTTT | CSVEVGRAFF | NA | TRBV29-1 | NA | TRBJ1-1
TGTGCCAGCTCACCCGGGACACAATTGGCCTCCTACGAGCAGTACTTC | CASSPGTQLASYEQYF | NA | TRBV18 | NA | TRBJ2-7
TGTGCCAGCAGCCTTAGGGGGAGGGTGATCGAGCAGTACTTC | CASSLRGRVIEQYF | NA | TRBV28 | NA | TRBJ2-7
TGTGCCAGCAGCCGATCGGGGGGACTAGCGGGAGTTAGGAATGAGCAGTTCTTC | CASSRSGGLAGVRNEQFF | TRBD2 | TRBV14 | once | TRBJ2-1
TGTGCCAGCAGCGTAGGGTGGGAGGGACTAGAGCTGTTTTTT | CASSVGWEGLELFF | TRBD2 | TRBV9 | NA | TRBJ2-2
TGTGCCAGCAGTTTATTGGGGTACTATGGCTACACCTTC | CASSLLGYYGYTF | NA | TRBV28 | NA | TRBJ1-2
TGTGCCAGCAGCGCGGACTCTTACAATGAGCAGTTCTTC | CASSADSYNEQFF | NA | TRBV9 | few | TRBJ2-1
TGTGCCAGCGCCACCATCGGACTAGCGCGCCCCAATGAGCAGTTCTTC | CASATIGLARPNEQFF | TRBD2 | TRBV6-6 | NA | TRBJ2-1
TGTGCCAGCAGCTTAGGGGTAGCGGGAGCAGATACGCAGTATTTT | CASSLGVAGADTQYF | TRBD2 | TRBV11-3 | few | TRBJ2-3
TGTGCCAGCAGCGAGGATCCCGGGACGGTTACCTACGAGCAGTACTTC | CASSEDPGTVTYEQYF | NA | TRBV5-4 | NA | TRBJ2-7
TGTGCCAGCAGCCAAACTCACGCTAGTCTCTACGAGCAGTACTTC | CASSQTHASLYEQYF | NA | TRBV7-8 | NA | TRBJ2-7
TGTGCCAGCATCTTGGCGAACACTGAAGCTTTCTTT | CASILANTEAFF | NA | TRBV7-9 | NA | TRBJ1-1
TGTGCCAGCAGTGGCCGGATGGCCCCAACGGAGCAGTTCTTC | CASSGRMAPTEQFF | NA | TRBV28 | NA | TRBJ2-1
TGTGCCAGCAGCCCTATATGGGGAGGGAGCCAAGAGACCCAGTACTTC | CASSPIWGGSQETQYF | TRBD2 | TRBV28 | few | TRBJ2-5